This T cell receptor beta chain appears in the sequencing data of a study of T-cell reconstitution after alpha-beta-depleted transplantation in children. Construction of the TCRbeta library involved unique molecular identifiers. TCRdb reprocessed the PCR reads with MiXCR, giving one entry per CDR3 protein. The sample lists 65,000 to 75,000 distinct CDR3 sequences, around 4.7% occurring once. The CDR3 is made up of 16 amino acids. Germline assignment: CDR1 SGDLS and CDR2 YYNGEE. The V gene end was trimmed by 0 bases and the J gene end by 7 bases; junction bases not matched to a gene: 9. This clonotype has ten or more counts.

The V and J genes are TRBV9 and TRBJ2-1; 8 bases are shared with TRBD2. This receptor was obtained from a boy under two years old who had a stem cell transplant for acute myeloid leukemia, so the T cells may come from the graft donor. Source: PBMCs, mostly from graft donor cells, taken 180 days after TCRalphabeta/CD19-depleted stem cell transplant. The CDR3, as DNA: TGTGCCAGCAGCGTAGGGTCGGGGGGGCCGGGTAATGAGCAGTTCTTC. Its protein product is CASSVGSGGPGNEQFF. Full variable domain (outside the CDR3, taken from reference TRBV9 and TRBJ2-1): DSGVTQTPKHLITATGQRVTLRCSPRSGDLSVYWYQQSLDQGLQFLIQYYNGEERAKGNILERFSAQQFPDLHSELNLSSLELGDSALYFCASSVGSGGPGNEQFFGPGTRLTVL.